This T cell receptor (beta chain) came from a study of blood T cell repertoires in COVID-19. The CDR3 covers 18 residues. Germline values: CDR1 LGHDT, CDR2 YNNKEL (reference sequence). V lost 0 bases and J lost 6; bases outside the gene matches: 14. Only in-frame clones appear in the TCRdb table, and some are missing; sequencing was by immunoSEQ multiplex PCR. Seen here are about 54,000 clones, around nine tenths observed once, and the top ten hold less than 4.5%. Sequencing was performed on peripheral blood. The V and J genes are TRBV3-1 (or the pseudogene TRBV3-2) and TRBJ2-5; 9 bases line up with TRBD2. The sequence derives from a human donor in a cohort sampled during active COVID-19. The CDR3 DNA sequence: TGTGCCAGCAGCCAAGATACATACGGTAGCGGGGGAGGTAAGACCCAGTACTTC. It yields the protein CASSQDTYGSGGGKTQYF.